Each of the 17 T cell receptor beta chains below was sequenced from the same sample in a study of early T cells in non-severe SARS-CoV-2 infection. TCRdb called the 5' RACE reads again in MiXCR, with one record for every CDR3 protein. The repertoire consists of roughly 35,000 distinct CDR3 sequences, with around 7% occurring once and the leading ten covering just over 4%. The sample taken for sequencing was whole blood. These receptors were taken from an adult who was a healthcare worker with PCR-confirmed SARS-CoV-2 infection or an uninfected control (not recorded which).

The table lists this clonotype with many counts. The V and J genes are TRBV6-5 and TRBJ2-7; 7 nucleotides line up with TRBD2. The CDR3 has 15 residues. The junction had 11 bases not matched to a gene; V was cut back by 2 bases and J by 7 bases. In germline, CDR1 is MNHEY, CDR2 SVGAGI. The CDR3 sequence is CASSYVGGGLYEQYF. CDR3 DNA: TGTGCCAGCAGTTACGTTGGGGGAGGGCTTTATGAGCAGTACTTC.

This clonotype has ten or more counts. The V and J genes are TRBV27 and TRBJ1-2; tentative D call: TRBD1 (6 bases). CDR1 is MNHEY, CDR2 SMNVEV, per germline (reference sequence). This CDR3 is built from 13 residues. V shed 2 bases and J shed 3 bases, with 7 bases lying between them. CDR3 nucleotides: TGTGCCAGCAGTTTAGCAGGGGACTATGGCTACACCTTC. Translating it yields CASSLAGDYGYTF.

This clonotype has at least ten counts. V is TRBV29-1 and J is TRBJ2-7, with D uncertain. The germline V gene has CDR1 SQVTM and CDR2 ANQGSEA. This CDR3 region has 12 residues. In DNA form, the CDR3 reads TGCACGGCCGGGCCGAATCTACGAGAGCAGTACTTC. Amino acids: CTAGPNLREQYF.

The chain couples TRBV6-2 or TRBV6-3 to TRBJ2-3; D gene unclear. Germline V gene data show CDR1 as MNHEY and CDR2 as SVGEGT. This CDR3 comprises 14 residues. The germline V and J ends were trimmed by 6 bases and 1 base, with 11 bases remaining between them. The CDR3 nucleotides are TGTGCCAGCAGAGAGGACCCACGCACAGATACGCAGTATTTT. It is translated as CASREDPRTDTQYF.

The gene calls are TRBV29-1 and TRBJ2-3; 10 bases are shared with TRBD1. V trimming: 6 bases; J trimming: 9 bases; junction bases outside the gene matches: 6. This CDR3 has 12 residues. CDR1 is SQVTM and CDR2 is ANQGSEA in the germline V gene. CDR3 nucleotide sequence: TGCAGCGTCCCCTGGGGACAGGGGACGCAGTATTTT. Its protein product is CSVPWGQGTQYF.

Ten or more counts support this clonotype. This rearrangement joins TRBV7-2 to TRBJ1-2; D is unresolved. CDR3 length equals 14 residues. Germline V gene sequence: CDR1 SGHTA, CDR2 FQGNSA. V lost 0 bases, J lost 8 bases, and 13 bases lay in between. CDR3 in amino acids: CASSLAPSLGGYTF. The CDR3 DNA follows: TGTGCCAGCAGCTTAGCTCCGAGCCTGGGGGGCTACACCTTC.

This clonotype has a count of ten or more. V usage is TRBV6-6 and J usage is TRBJ1-2; 8 bases fit TRBD1. Germline V CDR1 and CDR2: MNHNY, SVGAGI (reference sequence). The CDR3 extends over 15 amino acids. V was pared by 7 bases and J by 8 bases, with 15 bases of the junction left unmatched. The CDR3 DNA sequence: TGTGCCAGCAAGTCATCCGGACAGGGAGTTGGCGGCTACACCTTC. It is translated as CASKSSGQGVGGYTF.

In this sample, this clonotype turned up a few times. The CDR3 loop reads CSVEVLQPIPYSNQPQHF. The CDR3 nucleotides are TGCAGCGTTGAAGTCCTCCAGCCCATTCCTTATAGCAATCAGCCCCAGCATTTT. The gene calls are TRBV29-1 and TRBJ1-5, with unresolved D. The germline gives CDR1 SQVTM, CDR2 ANQGSEA. Trimming shortened V by 1 base and J by 0 bases, and 19 bases separated the two germline ends. The CDR3 loop spans 18 amino acids.

This clonotype was observed a handful of times. The V gene is TRBV20-1, the J gene TRBJ2-3; 9 nucleotides line up with TRBD2. Germline lookup yields CDR1 DFQATT and CDR2 SNEGSKA (reference sequence). This CDR3 has 16 residues. Trimming cost V 3 bases and J 1 base; bases outside gene matches: 8. Written as DNA, the CDR3 is TGCAGTGCTAGCGGTCACGCTAGCGGGGGCACAGATACGCAGTATTTT. Amino acid sequence: CSASGHASGGTDTQYF.

This clonotype was seen at least ten times. The chain is built from TRBV28 and TRBJ2-1; 7 nucleotides line up with TRBD2. The J segment lost 1 base and the V segment lost 6 bases, leaving 6 bases of the junction unmatched. This CDR3 spans 15 amino acids. Germline CDR1 reads MDHEN; CDR2 reads SYDVKM. CDR3 coding DNA: TGTGCCAGCAGGCCTCCGGGACTATCCTACAATGAGCAGTTCTTC. Translating gives CASRPPGLSYNEQFF.

This clonotype was detected ten times or more. The rearrangement uses TRBV13 and TRBJ1-6; TRBD1 matches 9 bases. The ends lost 7 bases at V and 8 bases at J; junction bases unmatched: 9. The CDR3 totals 15 residues. CDR1 PRHDT and CDR2 FYEKMQ come from the germline V gene (reference sequence). Here the CDR3 DNA reads TGTGCCAGCACCGCCCGCGGGACAGGGTATTCACCCCTCCACTTT. Its protein product is CASTARGTGYSPLHF.

This clonotype is categorized as medium-sized. The chain joins TRBV6-4 to TRBJ2-2; D is unclear. The V end was cut by 3 bases, the J end by 1 base, with 3 bases between. The CDR3 sequence is 13 residues long. Germline lookup yields CDR1 MRHNA and CDR2 SNTAGT. The chain's CDR3 is CASSEGNTGELFF. In DNA, the CDR3 is TGTGCCAGCAGTGAGGGGAACACCGGGGAGCTGTTTTTT.

This clonotype was picked up many times. V and J are TRBV6-5 and TRBJ2-7; 7 positions match TRBD2. Trimming removed 0 bases from V and 2 bases from J; junction bases left unmatched: 10. This CDR3 spans 17 amino acids. In germline, CDR1 is MNHEY, CDR2 SVGAGI. CDR3 bases: TGTGCCAGCAGTTACTCGAAAATAGGTGGGAGGGCCTACGAGCAGTACTTC. It is translated as CASSYSKIGGRAYEQYF.

In this sample, this clonotype turned up many times. The chain carries TRBV28 and TRBJ2-3, with 8 nucleotides matching TRBD1. V lost 6 bases to trimming and J lost 6 bases; unmatched junction nucleotides: 11. The CDR3 loop spans 15 amino acids. From germline, CDR1 is MDHEN and CDR2 SYDVKM. The DNA for the CDR3 is TGTGCCAGCAGGTCGAGACAGGGGACGGGGGATACGCAGTATTTT. Translating gives CASRSRQGTGDTQYF.

This clonotype came up many times. The CDR3 protein is CASSGRPGGVDGYTF. The CDR3 nucleotides read TGTGCCAGCAGCGGGCGGCCAGGGGGCGTTGATGGCTACACCTTC. This rearrangement joins TRBV11-1 to TRBJ1-2, with 8 nucleotides matching TRBD1. V gave up 5 bases and J gave up 6 bases; unmatched junction bases: 11. The CDR3 length is 15 residues. Germline V gives CDR1 SGHAT, CDR2 FQDESV (reference sequence).

This clonotype was seen repeatedly, ten times or more. The CDR3 loop reads CASSPPRGRSYEQYF. The CDR3 DNA is TGCGCCAGCAGCCCGCCCCGCGGGCGTTCCTACGAGCAGTACTTC. The V call is TRBV5-1, the J call TRBJ2-7; D is perhaps TRBD2 (5 bases). The germline CDR1 and CDR2 sequences are SGHRS and YFSETQ. This CDR3 has 15 amino acids. Trimming stripped 4 bases from V and 1 base from J, with 15 bases between.

Ten or more counts support this clonotype. The V call is TRBV18, the J call TRBJ2-7, with 7 bases fitting TRBD1. The germline V gene has CDR1 KGHSH and CDR2 LQKENI. The CDR3 sequence is 17 residues long. With 3 bases clipped from V and 3 bases from J, the junction kept 14 bases outside the gene matches. In DNA, the CDR3 is TGTGCCAGCTCACCGATTCCCGGAACCGACAGGGACTACGAGCAGTACTTC. It yields the protein CASSPIPGTDRDYEQYF.